Listed below are T cell receptor beta chains from one sample, sequenced in a study of Ad26.COV2.S vaccination and SARS-CoV-2 variants. Only in-frame clones appear in the TCRdb table, and some are missing; sequencing was by immunoSEQ multiplex PCR. The sample shows about 320,000 clones, about 86% of them seen only once. The specimen comprised peripheral blood, sampled in a trial of Ad26.COV2.S vaccine versus placebo. The receptors stem from a person between 18 and 59 years old who received the Ad26.COV2.S COVID-19 vaccine or a placebo. CDR3s include the opening cysteine and the closing phenylalanine or tryptophan. Each record gives: D gene, clone size, J gene, V gene, CDR3 DNA, CDR3 protein. The D gene is left open where the match is weak. Clone size appears in some rows only: once, few, many, or a class for an expanded clone.

>NA|NA|TRBJ2-2|TRBV5-4
TGTGCCAGCAGTTCGAAGGGGGGGCGTGACACCGGGGAGCTGTTTTTT
CASSSKGGRDTGELFF
>NA|NA|TRBJ2-7|TRBV11-2
TGTGCCAGCAGCCTAGGAGGGGTTGTCACCTACGAGCAGTACTTC
CASSLGGVVTYEQYF
>TRBD1|few|TRBJ1-1|TRBV14
TGTGCCAGCAGCCTTTGGAGAAAGGGGGCAGAAGCTTTCTTT
CASSLWRKGAEAFF
>NA|NA|TRBJ1-5|TRBV27
TGTGCCAGCAGTCCCTCGGGGGTTAGAAATCAGCCCCAGCATTTT
CASSPSGVRNQPQHF
>TRBD1|NA|TRBJ1-2|TRBV10-3
TGTGCCATCAGCCAGACAGGGTTTAGCGACTATGGCTACACCTTC
CAISQTGFSDYGYTF
>NA|NA|TRBJ2-1|TRBV7-9
TGTGCCAGCAGCGCCACCTACAATGAGCAGTTCTTC
CASSATYNEQFF
>NA|NA|TRBJ1-2|TRBV7-9
TGTGCCAGCAGCCTTCCGGGTCCGTGGGAAGGCTACACCTTC
CASSLPGPWEGYTF
>NA|once|TRBJ1-3|TRBV6-1
TGTGCCAGCAGTGAAGTCGTTGGAAACACCATATATTTT
CASSEVVGNTIYF
>TRBD1|few|TRBJ1-1|TRBV7-2
TGTGCCAGCAGCTTAGCAGGGGGACAGATGAACACTGAAGCTTTCTTT
CASSLAGGQMNTEAFF
>NA|few|TRBJ2-3|TRBV6-2/TRBV6-3
TGTGCCAGCAGCGCCCTTACGAGGTCGAGGGATACGCAGTATTTT
CASSALTRSRDTQYF
>NA|NA|TRBJ1-2|TRBV20-1
TGCAGTGCCCCAGACCTAGGGGGCTACACCTTC
CSAPDLGGYTF
>TRBD2|NA|TRBJ2-7|TRBV5-1
TGCGCCAGCAGCAATAGCGGGGGGTCCTACGAGCAGTACTTC
CASSNSGGSYEQYF
>NA|NA|TRBJ1-5|TRBV11-2
TGTGCCAGCAGCTTAGGCCTAAATCAGCCCCAGCATTTT
CASSLGLNQPQHF
>NA|NA|TRBJ1-2|TRBV7-2
TGTGCCAGCAGCCAAAGCCGAGGGACGGTTGGCTACACCTTC
CASSQSRGTVGYTF
>NA|NA|TRBJ1-4|TRBV6-5
TGTGCCAGCAGTTACTCCGTCCCAGTTGGAAAACTGTTTTTT
CASSYSVPVGKLFF
>NA|NA|TRBJ2-7|TRBV5-1
TGCGCCAGCTCACATGAGGGGACGGCTTTCCACGAGCAGTACTTC
CASSHEGTAFHEQYF
>NA|NA|TRBJ1-3|TRBV3-1/TRBV3-2
TGTGCCAGCAGCCAAGGTTGGGGGGGCTCTGGAAACACCATATATTTT
CASSQGWGGSGNTIYF
>TRBD2|once|TRBJ2-3|TRBV9
TGTGCCAGCAGCGTTAGCGGGGGGGCTTCGGTAGATACGCAGTATTTT
CASSVSGGASVDTQYF
>NA|NA|TRBJ1-2|TRBV6-5
TGTGCCAGCAGTTCCCCGGGGGATTCTAACTATGGCTACACCTTC
CASSSPGDSNYGYTF
>NA|once|TRBJ1-1|TRBV6-6
TGTGCCAGCAGTTACTCCGCGGAGAGGGACACTGAAGCTTTCTTT
CASSYSAERDTEAFF
>TRBD1|NA|TRBJ2-5|TRBV5-1
TGCGCCAGCAGCTACTGGGACAGACAAGAGACCCAGTACTTC
CASSYWDRQETQYF
>TRBD1|NA|TRBJ1-3|TRBV6-6
TGTGCCAGCAGACAGACAGGGTCTGGAAACACCATATATTTT
CASRQTGSGNTIYF
>NA|NA|TRBJ1-1|TRBV20-1
TGCAGTGCTAATGAGGTGGCACCTGAAGCTTTCTTT
CSANEVAPEAFF
>TRBD1|NA|TRBJ2-7|TRBV5-4
TGTGCCAGCAGCTCCGACAGGGCCTCCTACGAGCAGTACTTC
CASSSDRASYEQYF
>NA|NA|TRBJ1-1|TRBV7-9
TGTGCCAGCAGCTTAGGGGCTTCGAACACTGAAGCTTTCTTT
CASSLGASNTEAFF
>TRBD1|once|TRBJ2-7|TRBV5-6
TGTGCCAGCAGCTTGGTCAGACAGGGCTCTACGGGGCAGTACTTC
CASSLVRQGSTGQYF
>TRBD2|NA|TRBJ2-1|TRBV5-4
TGTGCCAGCAGCTCCTGGCGGGGGGCCCACAATGAGCAGTTCTTC
CASSSWRGAHNEQFF
>TRBD2|NA|TRBJ2-1|TRBV7-3
TGTGCCAGCAGCTTAAACCCTAGCGGGGCCTCCTACAATGAGCAGTTCTTC
CASSLNPSGASYNEQFF